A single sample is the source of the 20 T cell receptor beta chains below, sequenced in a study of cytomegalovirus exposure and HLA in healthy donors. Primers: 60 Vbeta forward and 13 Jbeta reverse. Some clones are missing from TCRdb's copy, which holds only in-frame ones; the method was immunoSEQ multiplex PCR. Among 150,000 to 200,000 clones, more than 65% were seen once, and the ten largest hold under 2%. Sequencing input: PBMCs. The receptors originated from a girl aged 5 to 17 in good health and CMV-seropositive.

CDR3 DNA sequence: TGTGCCAGCTCACAGGGGGCATTCACCGGGGAGCTGTTTTTT. Protein product: CASSQGAFTGELFF. V gene TRBV5-4 combines with J gene TRBJ2-2; 9 positions match TRBD1. The junction had 5 bases not matched to a gene; V was cut back by 7 bases and J by 4 bases. The CDR3 spans 14 residues. The V gene's germline CDR1 is SGHNT and CDR2 YYREEE (reference sequence).

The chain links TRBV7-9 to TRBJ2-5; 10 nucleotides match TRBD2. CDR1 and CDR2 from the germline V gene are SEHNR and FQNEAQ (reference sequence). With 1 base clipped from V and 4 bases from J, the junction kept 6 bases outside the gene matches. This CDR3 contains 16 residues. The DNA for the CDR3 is TGTGCCAGCAGCTTAGGGCTAGCGGGGGAGGGAGAGACCCAGTACTTC. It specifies CASSLGLAGEGETQYF. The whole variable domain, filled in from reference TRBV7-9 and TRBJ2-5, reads DTGVSQNPRHKITKRGQNVTFRCDPISEHNRLYWYRQTLGQGPEFLTYFQNEAQLEKSRLLSDRFSAERPKGSFSTLEIQRTEQGDSAMYLCASSLGLAGEGETQYFGPGTRLLVL.

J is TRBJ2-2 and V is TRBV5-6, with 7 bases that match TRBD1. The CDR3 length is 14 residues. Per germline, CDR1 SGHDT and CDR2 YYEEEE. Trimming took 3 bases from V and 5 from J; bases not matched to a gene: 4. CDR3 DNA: TGTGCCAGCAGCTCTCCACAGGGGACCGGGGAGCTGTTTTTT. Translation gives CASSSPQGTGELFF.

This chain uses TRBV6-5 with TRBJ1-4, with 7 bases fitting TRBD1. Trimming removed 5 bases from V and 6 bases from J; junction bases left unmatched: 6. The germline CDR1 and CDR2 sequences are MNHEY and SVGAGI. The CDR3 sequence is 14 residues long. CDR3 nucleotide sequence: TGTGCCAGCAGTACGGCCGGGACAGATGAAAAACTGTTTTTT. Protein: CASSTAGTDEKLFF.

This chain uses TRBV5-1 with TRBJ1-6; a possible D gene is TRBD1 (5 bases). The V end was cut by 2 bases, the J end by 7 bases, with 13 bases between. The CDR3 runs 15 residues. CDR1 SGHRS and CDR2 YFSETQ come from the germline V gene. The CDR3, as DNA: TGCGCCAGCAGCTTAGTAGGGGAAGGAAATTCACCCCTCCACTTT. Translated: CASSLVGEGNSPLHF.

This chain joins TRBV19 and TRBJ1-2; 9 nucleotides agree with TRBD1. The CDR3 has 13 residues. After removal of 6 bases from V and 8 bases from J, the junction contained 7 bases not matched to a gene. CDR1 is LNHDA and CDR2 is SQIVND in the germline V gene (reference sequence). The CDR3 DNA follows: TGTGCCAGTAGACTTACGGACAGGGGAGGCTACACCTTC. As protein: CASRLTDRGGYTF.

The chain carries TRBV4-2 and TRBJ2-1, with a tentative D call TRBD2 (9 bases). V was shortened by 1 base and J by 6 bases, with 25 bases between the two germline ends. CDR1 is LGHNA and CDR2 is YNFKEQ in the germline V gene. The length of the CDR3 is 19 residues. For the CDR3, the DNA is TGTGCCAGCAGCCAAGTCCAGGGGGCTCTGACTAGCGGAGTCAATGAGCAGTTCTTC. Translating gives CASSQVQGALTSGVNEQFF.

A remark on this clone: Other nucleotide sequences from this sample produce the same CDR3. CDR3 in amino acids: CASSPRGDTQYF. The CDR3 bases are TGTGCCAGCAGCCCTCGGGGGGATACGCAGTATTTT. This chain links TRBV7-2 with TRBJ2-3; possible D gene TRBD2, 6 bases. This CDR3 has 12 amino acids. V gave up 5 bases and J gave up 6 bases, with 9 bases separating them. Germline V CDR1 and CDR2: SGHTA, FQGNSA.

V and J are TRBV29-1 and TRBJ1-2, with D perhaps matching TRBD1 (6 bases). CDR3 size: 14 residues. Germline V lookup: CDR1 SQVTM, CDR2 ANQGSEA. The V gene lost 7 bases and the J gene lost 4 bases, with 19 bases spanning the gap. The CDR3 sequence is CSAQRGGSGYGYTF. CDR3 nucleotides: TGCAGCGCCCAGCGGGGGGGCTCAGGCTATGGCTACACCTTC.

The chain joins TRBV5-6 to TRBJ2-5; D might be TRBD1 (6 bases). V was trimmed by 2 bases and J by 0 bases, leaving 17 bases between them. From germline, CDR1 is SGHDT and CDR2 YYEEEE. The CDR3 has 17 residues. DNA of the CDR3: TGTGCCAGCAGCTTAGCGGCGGCAGGGGCGTACCAAGAGACCCAGTACTTC. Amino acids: CASSLAAAGAYQETQYF.

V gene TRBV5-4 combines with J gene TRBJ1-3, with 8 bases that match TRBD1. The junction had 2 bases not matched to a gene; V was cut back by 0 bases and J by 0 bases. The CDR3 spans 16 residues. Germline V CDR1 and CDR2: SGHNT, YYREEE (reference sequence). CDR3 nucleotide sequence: TGTGCCAGCAGCTTGGGGGGACAGGCCTCTGGAAACACCATATATTTT. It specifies CASSLGGQASGNTIYF.

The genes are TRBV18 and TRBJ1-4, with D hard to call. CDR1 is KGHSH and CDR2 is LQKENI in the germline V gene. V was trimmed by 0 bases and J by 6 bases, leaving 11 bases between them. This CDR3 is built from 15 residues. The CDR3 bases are TGTGCCAGCTCACCACCGAAGACATACGATGAAAAACTGTTTTTT. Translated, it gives CASSPPKTYDEKLFF.

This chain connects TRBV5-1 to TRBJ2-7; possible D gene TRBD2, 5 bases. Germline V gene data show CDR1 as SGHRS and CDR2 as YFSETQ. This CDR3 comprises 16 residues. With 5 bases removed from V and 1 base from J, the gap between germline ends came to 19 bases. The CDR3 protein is CASRPLSSWESYEQYF. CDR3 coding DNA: TGCGCCAGCAGACCCCTCAGCTCCTGGGAGTCCTACGAGCAGTACTTC.

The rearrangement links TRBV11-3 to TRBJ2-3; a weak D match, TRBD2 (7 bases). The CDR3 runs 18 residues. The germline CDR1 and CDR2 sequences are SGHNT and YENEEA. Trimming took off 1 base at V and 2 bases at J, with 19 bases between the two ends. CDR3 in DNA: TGTGCCAGCAGCTTAGGGGCCTGGCGGGGGCCTCTCACAGATACGCAGTATTTT. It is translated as CASSLGAWRGPLTDTQYF.

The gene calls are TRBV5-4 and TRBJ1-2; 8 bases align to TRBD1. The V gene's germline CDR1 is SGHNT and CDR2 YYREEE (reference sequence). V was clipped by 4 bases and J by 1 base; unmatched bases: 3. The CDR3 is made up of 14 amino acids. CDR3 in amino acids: CASSGQGYNYGYTF. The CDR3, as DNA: TGTGCCAGCAGCGGACAGGGTTATAACTATGGCTACACCTTC.

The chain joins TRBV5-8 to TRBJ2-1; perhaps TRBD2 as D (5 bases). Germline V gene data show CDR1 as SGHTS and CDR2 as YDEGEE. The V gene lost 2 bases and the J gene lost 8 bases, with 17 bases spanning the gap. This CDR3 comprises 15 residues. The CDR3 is CASSLSGLKGDEQFF. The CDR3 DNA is TGTGCCAGCAGCTTATCCGGACTTAAGGGCGATGAGCAGTTCTTC. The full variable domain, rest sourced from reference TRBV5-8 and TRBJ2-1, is EAGVTQSPTHLIKTRGQQATLRCSPISGHTSVYWYQQALGLGLQFLLWYDEGEERNRGNFPPRFSGRQFPNYSSELNVNALELEDSALYLCASSLSGLKGDEQFFGPGTRLTVL.

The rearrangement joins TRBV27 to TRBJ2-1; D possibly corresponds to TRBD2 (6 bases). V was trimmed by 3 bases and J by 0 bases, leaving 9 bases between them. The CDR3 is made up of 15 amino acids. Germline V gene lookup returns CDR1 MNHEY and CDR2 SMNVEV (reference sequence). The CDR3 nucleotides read TGTGCCAGCAGTTTGGGACTTTCCTCCTACAATGAGCAGTTCTTC. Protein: CASSLGLSSYNEQFF.

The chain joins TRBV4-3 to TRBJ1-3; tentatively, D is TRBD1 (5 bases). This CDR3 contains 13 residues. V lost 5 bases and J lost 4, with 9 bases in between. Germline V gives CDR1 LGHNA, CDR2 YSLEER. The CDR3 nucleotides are TGCGCCAGCAGCGGGGACTTCGGAAACACCATATATTTT. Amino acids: CASSGDFGNTIYF.

CDR3 bases: TGTGCCAGCAGTTTAATCGGGAGGGGGGGAGAGACCCAGTACTTC. It yields the protein CASSLIGRGGETQYF. The chain employs TRBV28 and TRBJ2-5; 8 bases fit TRBD2. This CDR3 has 15 amino acids. In germline, CDR1 is MDHEN, CDR2 SYDVKM. The trim removed 2 bases at V and 4 bases at J, leaving 6 bases unmatched. The full variable domain, rest sourced from reference TRBV28 and TRBJ2-5, is DVKVTQSSRYLVKRTGEKVFLECVQDMDHENMFWYRQDPGLGLRLIYFSYDVKMKEKGDIPEGYSVSREKKERFSLILESASTNQTSMYLCASSLIGRGGETQYFGPGTRLLVL.

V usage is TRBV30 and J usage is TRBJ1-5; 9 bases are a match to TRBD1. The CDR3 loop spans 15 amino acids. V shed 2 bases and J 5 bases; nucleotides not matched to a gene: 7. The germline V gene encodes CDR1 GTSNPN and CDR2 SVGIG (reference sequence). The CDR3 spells CAWSMGTGSDQPQHF. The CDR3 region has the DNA TGTGCCTGGAGTATGGGGACAGGGAGCGATCAGCCCCAGCATTTT.